One T cell receptor (beta chain) is described in this entry. Its antigen is unknown. The data were obtained in a study of cytomegalovirus exposure and HLA in healthy donors. With V trimmed by 8 bases and J by 5 bases, 3 bases remained unmatched. Germline loops: CDR1 PRHDT, CDR2 FYEKMQ (reference sequence). CDR3 length: 12 amino acids. Use of 60 Vbeta and 13 Jbeta primers characterized the PCR. Only in-frame clones appear in the TCRdb table, and some are missing; sequencing was by immunoSEQ multiplex PCR. This listing includes 100,000 to 150,000 clones. Findings and limits, study-wide: The study carried out a later analysis of TCR beta sequences. It associated around 17,000 of them with specific HLA alleles at a false discovery rate of 0.05. Most TCR sequences were seen very rarely across donors, but some public TCRs occurred in many.

The sample was PBMCs. This sequence originates from a middle-aged woman in good health and CMV-seropositive. This chain joins TRBV13 and TRBJ2-7; 10 bases agree with TRBD2. The CDR3 DNA follows: TGTGCCAGCCAACTAGCGGGGAACGAGCAGTACTTC. Protein product: CASQLAGNEQYF. Full variable domain (rest looked up from reference TRBV13 and TRBJ2-7): AAGVIQSPRHLIKEKRETATLKCYPIPRHDTVYWYQQGPGQDPQFLISFYEKMQSDKGSIPDRFSAQQFSDYHSELNMSSLELGDSALYFCASQLAGNEQYFGPGTRLTVT.